The rows below give T cell receptor beta chains drawn from one sample of a study of T cell changes during pregnancy in multiple sclerosis. Clones were sequenced by immunoSEQ multiplex PCR, and TCRdb holds only the in-frame ones, with some missing. The top ten clones hold approximately 1.6% of a sample with approximately 100,000 clones, 92% of them seen once. The sample consisted of peripheral blood, taken after pregnancy. These receptors originate from a female donor with multiple sclerosis, enrolled in a pregnancy study. The CDR3 runs from the conserved cysteine through the conserved F or W. A D gene is named only where the DNA matches it firmly. Rows give clone size only sometimes, using once, few, many, or a class for an expanded clone.

J gene: TRBJ2-7; D gene: TRBD1; clone size: once; V gene: TRBV4-1; CDR3 DNA: TGCGCCAGCAGCCTACCGGGACAGGGATCCAACGAGCAGTACTTC; CDR3 protein: CASSLPGQGSNEQYF
J gene: TRBJ1-6; D gene: .; clone size: .; V gene: TRBV6-4; CDR3 DNA: TGTGCCAGCAGGGCAGACTTCTCCTATAATTCACCCCTCCACTTT; CDR3 protein: CASRADFSYNSPLHF
J gene: TRBJ1-2; D gene: TRBD1; clone size: .; V gene: TRBV29-1; CDR3 DNA: TGCAGCGTTGGGTCGGGACAGGGAAATGCCTATGGCTACACCTTC; CDR3 protein: CSVGSGQGNAYGYTF
J gene: TRBJ1-2; D gene: .; clone size: .; V gene: TRBV5-1; CDR3 DNA: TGCGCCAGCAGCCCCGATAGGGGGAGCTATGGCTACACCTTC; CDR3 protein: CASSPDRGSYGYTF
J gene: TRBJ1-1; D gene: .; clone size: .; V gene: TRBV9; CDR3 DNA: TGTGCCAGCAGCGTAGGGGGGGGCCCGGGTCTAGGCACTGAAGCTTTCTTT; CDR3 protein: CASSVGGGPGLGTEAFF
J gene: TRBJ1-4; D gene: .; clone size: once; V gene: TRBV6-5; CDR3 DNA: TGTGCCAGCAGCCCCACCCAGCGAATCCCTGAAAAACTGTTTTTT; CDR3 protein: CASSPTQRIPEKLFF
J gene: TRBJ2-7; D gene: .; clone size: .; V gene: TRBV6-5; CDR3 DNA: TGTGCCAGCGTAGGAGCCTACGAGCAGTACTTC; CDR3 protein: CASVGAYEQYF
J gene: TRBJ2-2; D gene: TRBD1; clone size: .; V gene: TRBV10-3; CDR3 DNA: TGTGCCATCAGCAGAGGACAGGGGGCGAGAATTGCGAACACCGGGGAGCTGTTTTTT; CDR3 protein: CAISRGQGARIANTGELFF
J gene: TRBJ1-5; D gene: .; clone size: .; V gene: TRBV28; CDR3 DNA: TGTGCCAGCAGCTTAGGACAGCCCAATCAGCCCCAGCATTTT; CDR3 protein: CASSLGQPNQPQHF
J gene: TRBJ2-7; D gene: .; clone size: .; V gene: TRBV29-1; CDR3 DNA: TGCAGCGTTCAGACGCGACAGTCCTACGAGCAGTACTTC; CDR3 protein: CSVQTRQSYEQYF
J gene: TRBJ2-2; D gene: TRBD2; clone size: .; V gene: TRBV5-1; CDR3 DNA: TGCGCCAGCAGCTTAGGACTAGCGGGAGGGCCTGGGACCGGGGAGCTGTTTTTT; CDR3 protein: CASSLGLAGGPGTGELFF
J gene: TRBJ1-2; D gene: .; clone size: .; V gene: TRBV7-9; CDR3 DNA: TGTGCCAGCAGCTTGGGGGGAAATGGCTACACCTTC; CDR3 protein: CASSLGGNGYTF
J gene: TRBJ2-5; D gene: TRBD1; clone size: .; V gene: TRBV6-5; CDR3 DNA: TGTGCCAGCAGTCGACAGGGGGCCTGGGAGACCCAGTACTTC; CDR3 protein: CASSRQGAWETQYF